The clone carrying this T cell receptor beta chain was counted once. Source study methods: Reference gene primer amplification in the assay estimated nucleated cell counts. Libraries were prepared by immunoSEQ multiplex PCR; TCRdb keeps only in-frame clonotypes and omits some of them. V and J calls plus clone size are reproduced from that table; the DNA served to infer D and trimming. The table lists roughly 72,000 clones, 88% of them singletons, with 40% to 55% in the top ten. The data were taken from a study of blood T cell repertoires in COVID-19. Study details: Sites across the United States, Italy and Spain contributed samples from acute and convalescent COVID-19. Sample material is recorded as cDNA or gDNA derived from T cells, B-cell-depleted T cells, or PBMCs.

The ends were cut back, 1 base at V and 2 bases at J, with 15 bases in the middle. The germline CDR1 and CDR2 sequences are GTSNPN and SVGIG (reference sequence). CDR3 length: 15 residues. The sequencing input was peripheral blood. This chain uses TRBV30 with TRBJ2-7; no clear D. The TCR originated in a human donor in a cohort sampled during active COVID-19. The CDR3 loop is CAWSAAIISTYEQYF. The CDR3 DNA reads as TGTGCCTGGAGTGCCGCGATCATATCGACCTACGAGCAGTACTTC.